The 3 T cell receptor beta chains below were found in one sample sequenced in a study of identical twins. TCRdb independently ran MiXCR on the 5' RACE reads; one entry per CDR3 protein. The table records 690,000 or so distinct CDR3 sequences, 5.5% to 6.5% of them present only once. Sequenced material: naive T cells sorted from blood. These TCRs come from a man younger than 35 in good health.

Only a few counts were recorded for this clonotype. The J gene is TRBJ2-5, the V gene TRBV7-7; D unresolved. The CDR3 contains 14 residues. Germline V gene sequence: CDR1 SSHAT, CDR2 FNYEAQ (reference sequence). Trimming took 0 bases from V and 7 from J, leaving 12 bases between them. The CDR3 DNA is TGTGCCAGCAGCTTAGCCCGGGCAGACGGGACCCAGTACTTC. Its translation is CASSLARADGTQYF.

At least ten counts were recorded for this clonotype. This chain links TRBV7-8 with TRBJ2-5; a possible D gene is TRBD1 (8 bases). This CDR3 region has 20 residues. The V gene lost 6 bases and the J gene lost 0 bases, with 29 bases spanning the gap. The germline CDR1 and CDR2 sequences are SGHVS and FQNEAQ. The CDR3 region is CASSLTGVLAEVNYQETQYF. The CDR3 nucleotides are TGTGCCAGCAGTTTGACAGGGGTCCTAGCGGAGGTCAACTACCAAGAGACCCAGTACTTC.

Many counts were recorded for this clonotype. This chain links TRBV6-1 with TRBJ2-1, with a weak D call TRBD2 (5 bases). The CDR3 length is 14 residues. Germline V gene sequence: CDR1 MNHNS, CDR2 SASEGT. Trimming left V 5 bases short and J 2 bases short, with 10 bases between. The CDR3 is CASSNYGTYNEQFF. The CDR3 DNA follows: TGTGCCAGCAGTAATTACGGGACCTACAATGAGCAGTTCTTC.